Listed here is a single T cell receptor beta chain. Its antigen is not identified. The record originates from a study of T cell responses to AZD1222 COVID-19 vaccine. Looking at the study overall: Samples with a second dose at about 4 or about 12 weeks were pooled together. General study points: A mostly white British donor set with more females was recruited, and clonal diversity was possibly underestimated.

TCRdb keeps only in-frame clones here, not all; method: immunoSEQ multiplex PCR. In the table there are more than 85,000 clones, roughly 88% of which are singletons. The germline V gene has CDR1 MNHEY and CDR2 SMNVEV (reference sequence). The CDR3 covers 14 residues. Trimming removed 6 bases at V and 4 bases at J, with 14 bases between. The sample in question was peripheral blood, obtained on day 0 of AZD1222 vaccination. The sequence was obtained from an adult in good health. The chain links TRBV27 to TRBJ2-3, with a possible D match to TRBD2 (6 bases). DNA for the CDR3: TGTGCCAGCAGCCGGGACGGCGGGGCAGATACGCAGTATTTT. It yields the protein CASSRDGGADTQYF.